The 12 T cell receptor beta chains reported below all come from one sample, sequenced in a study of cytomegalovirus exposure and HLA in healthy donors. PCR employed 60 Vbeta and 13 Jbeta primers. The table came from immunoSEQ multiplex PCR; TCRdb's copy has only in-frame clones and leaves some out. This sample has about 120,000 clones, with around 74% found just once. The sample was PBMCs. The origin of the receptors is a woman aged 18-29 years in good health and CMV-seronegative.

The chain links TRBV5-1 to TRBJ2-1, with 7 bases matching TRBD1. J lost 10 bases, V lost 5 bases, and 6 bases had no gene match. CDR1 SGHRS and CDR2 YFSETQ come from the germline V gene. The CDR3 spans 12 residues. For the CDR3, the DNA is TGCGCCAGCAGACATACAGGGGACGAGCAGTTCTTC. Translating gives CASRHTGDEQFF. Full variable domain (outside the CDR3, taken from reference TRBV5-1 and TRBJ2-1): KAGVTQTPRYLIKTRGQQVTLSCSPISGHRSVSWYQQTPGQGLQFLFEYFSETQRNKGNFPGRFSGRQFSNSRSEMNVSTLELGDSALYLCASRHTGDEQFFGPGTRLTVL.

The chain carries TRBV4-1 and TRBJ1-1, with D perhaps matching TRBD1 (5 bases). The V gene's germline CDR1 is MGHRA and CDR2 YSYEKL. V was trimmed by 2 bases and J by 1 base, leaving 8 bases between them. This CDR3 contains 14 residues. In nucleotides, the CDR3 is TGCGCCAGCAGCCAAAAAAGGGGGAACACTGAAGCTTTCTTT. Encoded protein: CASSQKRGNTEAFF.

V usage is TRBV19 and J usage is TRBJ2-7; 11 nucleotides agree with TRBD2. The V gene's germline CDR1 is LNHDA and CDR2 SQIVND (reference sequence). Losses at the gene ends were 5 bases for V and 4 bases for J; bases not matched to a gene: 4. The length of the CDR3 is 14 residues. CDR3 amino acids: CASSPTSGDYEQYF. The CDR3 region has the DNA TGTGCCAGTAGTCCGACTAGCGGGGATTACGAGCAGTACTTC.

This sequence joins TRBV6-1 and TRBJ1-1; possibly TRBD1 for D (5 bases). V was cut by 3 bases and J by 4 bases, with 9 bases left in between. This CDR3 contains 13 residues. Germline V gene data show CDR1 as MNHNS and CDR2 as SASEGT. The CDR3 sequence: CASSDEQATEAFF. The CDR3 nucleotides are TGTGCCAGCAGTGATGAACAGGCCACTGAAGCTTTCTTT.

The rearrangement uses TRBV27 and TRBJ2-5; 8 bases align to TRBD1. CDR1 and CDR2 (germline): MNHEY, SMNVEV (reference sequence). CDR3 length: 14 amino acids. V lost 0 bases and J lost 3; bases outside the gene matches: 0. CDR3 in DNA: TGTGCCAGCAGTTTATCGACAGGGGAAGAGACCCAGTACTTC. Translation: CASSLSTGEETQYF.

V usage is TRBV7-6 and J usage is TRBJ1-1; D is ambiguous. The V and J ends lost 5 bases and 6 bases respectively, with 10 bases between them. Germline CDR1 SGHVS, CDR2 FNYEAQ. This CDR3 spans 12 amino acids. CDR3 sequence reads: CASSPGGPEAFF. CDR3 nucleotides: TGTGCCAGCAGCCCCGGAGGACCTGAAGCTTTCTTT. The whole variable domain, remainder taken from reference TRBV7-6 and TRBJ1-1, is GAGVSQSPRYKVTKRGQDVALRCDPISGHVSLYWYRQALGQGPEFLTYFNYEAQQDKSGLPNDRFSAERPEGSISTLTIQRTEQRDSAMYRCASSPGGPEAFFGQGTRLTVV.

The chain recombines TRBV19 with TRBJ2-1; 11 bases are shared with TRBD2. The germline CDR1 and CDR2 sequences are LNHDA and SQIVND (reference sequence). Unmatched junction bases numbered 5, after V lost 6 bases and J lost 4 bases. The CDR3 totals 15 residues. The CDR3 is CASSTGTSGYNEQFF. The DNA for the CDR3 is TGTGCCAGTAGCACCGGGACTAGCGGATACAATGAGCAGTTCTTC.

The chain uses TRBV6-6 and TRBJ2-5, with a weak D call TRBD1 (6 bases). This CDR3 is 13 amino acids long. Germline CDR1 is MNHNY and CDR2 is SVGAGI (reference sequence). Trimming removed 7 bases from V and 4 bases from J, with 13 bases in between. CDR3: CASTSTGIETQYF. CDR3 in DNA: TGTGCCAGCACCTCTACAGGGATAGAGACCCAGTACTTC.

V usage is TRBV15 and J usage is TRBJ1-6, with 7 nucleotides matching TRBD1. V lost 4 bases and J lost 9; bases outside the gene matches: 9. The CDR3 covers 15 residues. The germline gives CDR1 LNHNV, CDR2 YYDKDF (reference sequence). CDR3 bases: TGTGCCACCAGCACAAAGACAGGGCTTAGTTCACCCCTCCACTTT. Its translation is CATSTKTGLSSPLHF.

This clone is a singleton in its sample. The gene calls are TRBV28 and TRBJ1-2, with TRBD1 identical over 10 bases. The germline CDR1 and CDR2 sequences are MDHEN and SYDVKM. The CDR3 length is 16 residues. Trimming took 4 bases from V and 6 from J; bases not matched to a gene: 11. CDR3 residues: CASSSPWGQGSNGYTF. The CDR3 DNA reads TGTGCCAGCAGTTCCCCCTGGGGACAGGGGTCGAATGGCTACACCTTC.

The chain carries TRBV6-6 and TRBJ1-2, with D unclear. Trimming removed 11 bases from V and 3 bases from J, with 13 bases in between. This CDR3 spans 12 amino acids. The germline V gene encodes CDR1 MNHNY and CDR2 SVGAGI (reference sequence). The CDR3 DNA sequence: TGTGCCGCCTGGCGGGCCGACTATGGCTACACCTTC. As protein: CAAWRADYGYTF.

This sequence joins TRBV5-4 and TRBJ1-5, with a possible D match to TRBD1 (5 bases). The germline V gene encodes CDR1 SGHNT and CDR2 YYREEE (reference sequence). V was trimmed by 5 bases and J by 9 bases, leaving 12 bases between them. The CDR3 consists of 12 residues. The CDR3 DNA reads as TGTGCCAGCAGTACCAGGGATTCGCCCCAGCATTTT. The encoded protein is CASSTRDSPQHF.